This TCR beta chain appears in the sequencing data of a study of T cells in localized non-small cell lung cancer. Turning to this clone: What it binds is not known.

The CDR3 totals 16 residues. The V and J ends lost 5 bases and 4 bases respectively, with 20 bases between them. Germline V gene lookup returns CDR1 SNHLY and CDR2 FYNNEI. General observations from the study: Out of the top 100 tumor clones, a median roughly 50 were seen in adjacent lung.

Repertoires were generated with immunoSEQ multiplex PCR, while TCRdb's copy carries only in-frame clones and drops some. The sample includes approximately 31,000 clones, about nine tenths seen only once; the top ten take around 4.2%. The sequence was collected from a male donor at least 60 years old with stage III lung adenocarcinoma. The sample here was peripheral blood, taken before any cancer treatment. V is TRBV2 and J is TRBJ1-2, with D perhaps TRBD1 (6 bases). The CDR3 nucleotides are TGTGCCAGCAGTTTAGCTGGAGGACAGACAGTCTATGGCTACACCTTC. It encodes CASSLAGGQTVYGYTF. The variable domain in full, completed from reference TRBV2 and TRBJ1-2, reads EPEVTQTPSHQVTQMGQEVILRCVPISNHLYFYWYRQILGQKVEFLVSFYNNEISEKSEIFDDQFSVERPDGSNFTLKIRSTKLEDSAMYFCASSLAGGQTVYGYTFGSGTRLTVV.